The source of this T cell receptor (beta chain) is a study of T cell responses to AZD1222 COVID-19 vaccine. General observations from the study: Baseline serostatus was positive in only 5 to 7 AZD1222 recipients. Spike-specific TCR breadth and depth both grew after two AZD1222 doses. The donors showed a predominance of white British ancestry and of females, with possible underestimation of clonal diversity.

A remark on this clone: Its antigen is still unknown.

Measured with immunoSEQ multiplex PCR; TCRdb has only the in-frame clones, and not every one. In the table there are more than 95,000 clones, 85% to 90% of which are singletons. Doses given second, at about 4 or about 12 weeks, were pooled. The CDR3 length is 17 residues. The ends lost 5 bases at V and 0 bases at J; junction bases unmatched: 9. CDR1 MDHEN and CDR2 SYDVKM come from the germline V gene. The clonotype originates from an adult who received the AZD1222 COVID-19 vaccine. This chain links TRBV28 with TRBJ2-5; 10 nucleotides align to TRBD1. The sample in question was peripheral blood, obtained 28 days after the second AZD1222 dose. The CDR3 protein is CASSLRDRGIDQETQYF. CDR3 DNA: TGTGCCAGCAGTCTCCGGGACAGGGGCATTGACCAAGAGACCCAGTACTTC.